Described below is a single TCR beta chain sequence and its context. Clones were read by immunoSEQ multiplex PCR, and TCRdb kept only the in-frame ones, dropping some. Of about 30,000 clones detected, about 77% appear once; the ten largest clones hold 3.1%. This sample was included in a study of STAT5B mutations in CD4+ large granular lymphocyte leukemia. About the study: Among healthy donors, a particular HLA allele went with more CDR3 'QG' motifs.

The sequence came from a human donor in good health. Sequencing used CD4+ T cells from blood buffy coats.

This chain's CDR3 is CASGQGVAYEQYF. DNA for the CDR3: TGTGCCAGCGGCCAGGGAGTGGCCTACGAGCAGTACTTC. The chain links TRBV7-2 to TRBJ2-7, with D tentatively TRBD1 or TRBD2 (5 bases each). There are 13 residues in the CDR3. V was clipped by 8 bases and J by 2 bases, with 13 bases between them. CDR1 and CDR2 (germline): SGHTA, FQGNSA.